This T cell receptor (beta chain) was captured in a study of cytomegalovirus exposure and HLA in healthy donors. Study-wide results and limits: Researchers reported in a later analysis that a missense DCLRE1C variant was tied to TCR beta V- and J-gene trimming. HLA alleles were associated with some 16,000 TCR beta sequences in a later analysis at 0.05 false discovery rate. Several of the most significant clusters appeared linked to common viral pathogens, based on a later analysis.

Use of 60 Vbeta and 13 Jbeta primers characterized the PCR. Some clones are missing from TCRdb's copy, which holds only in-frame ones; the method was immunoSEQ multiplex PCR. The sample includes 150,000 to 200,000 clones, under 85% of them seen just once. With 6 bases removed from V and 0 bases from J, the gap between germline ends came to 11 bases. This CDR3 region has 14 residues. Germline CDR1 is SNHLY and CDR2 is FYNNEI. Regarding this clone: Antigen unknown.

The rearrangement uses TRBV2 and TRBJ1-2; D gene unclear. The receptor comes from a man aged 18 to 30 in good health and CMV-seronegative. Sequencing was done on a sample of PBMCs. The CDR3, as DNA: TGTGCCAGCAGAGAGGGTGGGGCTAACTATGGCTACACCTTC. It specifies CASREGGANYGYTF.